This TCR beta chain was identified during a study of blood T cell repertoires in COVID-19. Turning to the study itself: The origin of the acute and convalescent COVID-19 samples was the United States, Italy and Spain. T cells, B-cell-depleted T cells, or PBMCs supplied cDNA or gDNA.

The CDR3 is made up of 15 amino acids. Trimming took 5 bases from V and 4 from J, leaving 18 bases between them. The V gene's germline CDR1 is MNHEY and CDR2 SMNVEV (reference sequence). Source study methods: Reference gene primer amplification gave nucleated cell count estimates. Profiled with immunoSEQ multiplex PCR; TCRdb holds only in-frame clones, not every one. V, J and clone size derive from that table, while D and trimming were established from the DNA sequence. The top ten hold 44% of the sample, which has tens of thousands of clones, approximately 81% seen once. The rearrangement joins TRBV27 to TRBJ2-7; D may be TRBD2 (5 bases). This TCR came from a man older than 75 with acute or convalescent COVID-19. Sequencing input: peripheral blood. The CDR3 loop reads CASSLSWTSPYEQYF. The DNA of the CDR3 is TGTGCCAGCAGTCTTTCTTGGACTTCACCATACGAGCAGTACTTC.